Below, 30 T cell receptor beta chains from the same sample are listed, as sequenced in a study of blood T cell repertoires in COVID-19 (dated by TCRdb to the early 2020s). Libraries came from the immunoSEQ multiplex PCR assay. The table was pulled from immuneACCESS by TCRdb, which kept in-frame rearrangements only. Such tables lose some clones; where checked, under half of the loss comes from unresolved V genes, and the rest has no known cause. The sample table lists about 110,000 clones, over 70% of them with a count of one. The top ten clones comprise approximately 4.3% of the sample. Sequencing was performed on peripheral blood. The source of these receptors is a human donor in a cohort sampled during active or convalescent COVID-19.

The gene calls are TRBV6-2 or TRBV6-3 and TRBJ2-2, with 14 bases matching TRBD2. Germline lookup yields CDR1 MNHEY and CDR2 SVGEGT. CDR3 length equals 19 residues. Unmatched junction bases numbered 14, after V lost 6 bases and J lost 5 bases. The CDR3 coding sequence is TGTGCCAGCAGCGTTCCCGGGACTAGCGGGAGAAAGAGTACCGGGGAGCTGTTTTTT. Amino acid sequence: CASSVPGTSGRKSTGELFF.

In DNA, the CDR3 is TGTGCCAGCTCACCTCAAGGACAGGGGGCCTACGAGCAGTACTTC. Protein: CASSPQGQGAYEQYF. The rearrangement uses TRBV18 and TRBJ2-7; 10 bases are a match to TRBD1. The ends lost 3 bases at V and 2 bases at J; junction bases unmatched: 4. Germline V lookup: CDR1 KGHSH, CDR2 LQKENI. The CDR3 sequence is 15 residues long.

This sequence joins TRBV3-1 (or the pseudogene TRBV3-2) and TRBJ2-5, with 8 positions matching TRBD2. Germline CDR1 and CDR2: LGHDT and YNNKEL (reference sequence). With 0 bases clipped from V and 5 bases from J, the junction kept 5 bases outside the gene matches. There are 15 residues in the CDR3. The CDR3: CASSQESTSVETQYF. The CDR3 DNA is TGTGCCAGCAGCCAAGAATCGACTAGCGTGGAGACCCAGTACTTC.

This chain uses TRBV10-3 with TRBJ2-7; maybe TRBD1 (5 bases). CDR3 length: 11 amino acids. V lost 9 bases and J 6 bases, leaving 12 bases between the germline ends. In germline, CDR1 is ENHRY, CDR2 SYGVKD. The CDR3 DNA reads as TGTGCCATTGGACACCCTAGCGAGCAGTACTTC. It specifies CAIGHPSEQYF.

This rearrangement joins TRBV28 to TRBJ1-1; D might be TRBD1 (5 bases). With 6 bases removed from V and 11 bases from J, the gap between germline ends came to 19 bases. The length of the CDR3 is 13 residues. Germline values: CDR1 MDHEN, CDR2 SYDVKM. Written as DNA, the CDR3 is TGTGCCAGCAGACCCTCGGGACTTTTTGAGGCTTTCTTT. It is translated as CASRPSGLFEAFF.

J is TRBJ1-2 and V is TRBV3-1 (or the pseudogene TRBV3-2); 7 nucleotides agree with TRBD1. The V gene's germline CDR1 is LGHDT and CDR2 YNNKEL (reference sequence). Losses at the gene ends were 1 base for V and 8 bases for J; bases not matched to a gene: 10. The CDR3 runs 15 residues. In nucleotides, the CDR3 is TGTGCCAGCAGCCAAGCTTTGACAGGGAGAGAGGGCTACACCTTC. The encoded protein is CASSQALTGREGYTF.

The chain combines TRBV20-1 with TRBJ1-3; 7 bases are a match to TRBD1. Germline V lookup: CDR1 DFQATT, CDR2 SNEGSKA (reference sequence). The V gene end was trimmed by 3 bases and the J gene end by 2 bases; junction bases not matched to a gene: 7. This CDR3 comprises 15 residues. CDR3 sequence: CSASRYRGAGNTIYF. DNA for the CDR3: TGCAGTGCTAGTCGGTACAGGGGAGCTGGAAACACCATATATTTT.

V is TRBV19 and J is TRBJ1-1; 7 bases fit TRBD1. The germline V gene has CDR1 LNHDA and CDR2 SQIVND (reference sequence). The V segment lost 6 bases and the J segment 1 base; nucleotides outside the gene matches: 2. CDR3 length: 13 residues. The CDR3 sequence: CASRTGANTEAFF. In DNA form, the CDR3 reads TGTGCCAGTAGAACAGGGGCGAACACTGAAGCTTTCTTT.

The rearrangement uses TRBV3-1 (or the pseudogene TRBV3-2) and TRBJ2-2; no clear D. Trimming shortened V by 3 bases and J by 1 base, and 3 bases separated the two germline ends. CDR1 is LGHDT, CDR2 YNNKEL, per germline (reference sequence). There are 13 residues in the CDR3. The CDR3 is CASSHRNTGELFF. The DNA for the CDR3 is TGTGCCAGCAGCCATAGGAACACCGGGGAGCTGTTTTTT.

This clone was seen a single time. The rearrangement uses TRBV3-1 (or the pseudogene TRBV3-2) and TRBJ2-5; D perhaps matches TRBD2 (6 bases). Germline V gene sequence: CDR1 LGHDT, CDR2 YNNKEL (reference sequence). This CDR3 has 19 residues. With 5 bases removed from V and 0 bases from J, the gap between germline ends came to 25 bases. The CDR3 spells CASSATAGRGVRNQETQYF. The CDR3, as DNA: TGTGCCAGCAGCGCTACTGCCGGGAGAGGAGTTCGTAACCAAGAGACCCAGTACTTC.

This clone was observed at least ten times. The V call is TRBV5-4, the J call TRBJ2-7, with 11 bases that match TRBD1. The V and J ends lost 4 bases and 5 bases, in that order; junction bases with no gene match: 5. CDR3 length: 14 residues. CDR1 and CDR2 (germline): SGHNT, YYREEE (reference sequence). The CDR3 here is CASSTDRGRNEQYF. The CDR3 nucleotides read TGTGCCAGCAGCACGGACAGGGGGCGGAACGAGCAGTACTTC.

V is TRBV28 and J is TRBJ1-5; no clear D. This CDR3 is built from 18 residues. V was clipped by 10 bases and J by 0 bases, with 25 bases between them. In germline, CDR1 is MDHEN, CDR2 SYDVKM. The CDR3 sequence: CAITPTPPGTNSNQPQHF. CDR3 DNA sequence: TGTGCCATCACCCCTACCCCCCCAGGAACGAATAGCAATCAGCCCCAGCATTTT.

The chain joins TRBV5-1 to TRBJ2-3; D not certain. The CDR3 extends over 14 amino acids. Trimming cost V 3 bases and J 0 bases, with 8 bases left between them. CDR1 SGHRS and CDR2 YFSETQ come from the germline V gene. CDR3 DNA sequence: TGCGCCAGCAGCTACCCTCAGAGCACAGATACGCAGTATTTT. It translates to CASSYPQSTDTQYF.

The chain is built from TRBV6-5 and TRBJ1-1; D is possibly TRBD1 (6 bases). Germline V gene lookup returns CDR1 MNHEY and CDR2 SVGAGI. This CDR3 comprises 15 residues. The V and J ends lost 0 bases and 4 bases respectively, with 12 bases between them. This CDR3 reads CASSYSTRRGTEAFF. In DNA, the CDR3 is TGTGCCAGCAGTTACTCGACCCGCAGGGGCACTGAAGCTTTCTTT.

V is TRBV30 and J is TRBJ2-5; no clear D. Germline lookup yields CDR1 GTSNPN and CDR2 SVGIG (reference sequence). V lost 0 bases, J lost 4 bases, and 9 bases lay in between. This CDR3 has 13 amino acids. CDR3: CAWSVHRRETQYF. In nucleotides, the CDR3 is TGTGCCTGGAGTGTACATCGCCGAGAGACCCAGTACTTC.

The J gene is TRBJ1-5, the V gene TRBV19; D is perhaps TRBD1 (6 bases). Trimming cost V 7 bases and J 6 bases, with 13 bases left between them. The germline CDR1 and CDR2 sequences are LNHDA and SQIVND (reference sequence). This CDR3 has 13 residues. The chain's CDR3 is CASTRGPLQPQHF. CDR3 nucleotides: TGTGCCAGTACCAGGGGACCCCTTCAGCCCCAGCATTTT.

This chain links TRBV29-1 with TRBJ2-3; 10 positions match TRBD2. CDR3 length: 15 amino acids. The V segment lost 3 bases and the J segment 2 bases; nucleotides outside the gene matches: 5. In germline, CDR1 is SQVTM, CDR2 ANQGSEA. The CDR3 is CSVEWTSGYTDTQYF. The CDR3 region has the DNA TGCAGCGTTGAGTGGACTAGCGGATACACAGATACGCAGTATTTT.

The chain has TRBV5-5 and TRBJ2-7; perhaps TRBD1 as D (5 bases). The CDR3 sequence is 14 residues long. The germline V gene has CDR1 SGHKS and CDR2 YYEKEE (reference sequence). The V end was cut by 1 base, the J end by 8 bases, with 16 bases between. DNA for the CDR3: TGTGCCAGCAGCTTGTGGGTTGGGGCTCGGCAGCAGTACTTC. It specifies CASSLWVGARQQYF.

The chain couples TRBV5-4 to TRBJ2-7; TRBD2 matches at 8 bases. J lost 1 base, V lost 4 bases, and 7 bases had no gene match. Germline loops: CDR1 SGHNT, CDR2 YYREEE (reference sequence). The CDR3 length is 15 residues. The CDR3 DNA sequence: TGTGCCAGCAGCCCATACCGGGGGGGTTCCTACGAGCAGTACTTC. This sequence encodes CASSPYRGGSYEQYF.

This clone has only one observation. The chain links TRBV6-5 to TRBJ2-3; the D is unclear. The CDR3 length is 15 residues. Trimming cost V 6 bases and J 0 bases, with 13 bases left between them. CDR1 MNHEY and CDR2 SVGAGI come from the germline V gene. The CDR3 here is CASSFYSKSTDTQYF. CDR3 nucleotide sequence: TGTGCCAGCAGCTTTTACAGTAAAAGCACAGATACGCAGTATTTT.

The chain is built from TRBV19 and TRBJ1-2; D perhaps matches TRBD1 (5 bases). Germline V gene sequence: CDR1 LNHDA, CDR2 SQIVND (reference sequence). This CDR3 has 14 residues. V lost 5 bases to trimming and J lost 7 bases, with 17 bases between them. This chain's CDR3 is CASSLPDTGAGYTF. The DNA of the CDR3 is TGTGCCAGTAGTCTCCCTGATACTGGGGCTGGCTACACCTTC.

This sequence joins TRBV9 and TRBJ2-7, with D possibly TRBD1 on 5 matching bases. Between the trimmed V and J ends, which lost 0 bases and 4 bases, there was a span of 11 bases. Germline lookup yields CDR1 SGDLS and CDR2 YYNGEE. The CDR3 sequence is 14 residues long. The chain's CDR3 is CASSVAVAGYEQYF. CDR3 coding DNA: TGTGCCAGCAGCGTAGCGGTGGCAGGGTACGAGCAGTACTTC.

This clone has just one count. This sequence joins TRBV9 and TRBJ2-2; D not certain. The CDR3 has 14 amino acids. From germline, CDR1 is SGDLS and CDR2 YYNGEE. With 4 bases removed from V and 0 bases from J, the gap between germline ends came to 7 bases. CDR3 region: CASSSTTNTGELFF. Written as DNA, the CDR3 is TGTGCCAGCAGCTCCACTACGAACACCGGGGAGCTGTTTTTT.

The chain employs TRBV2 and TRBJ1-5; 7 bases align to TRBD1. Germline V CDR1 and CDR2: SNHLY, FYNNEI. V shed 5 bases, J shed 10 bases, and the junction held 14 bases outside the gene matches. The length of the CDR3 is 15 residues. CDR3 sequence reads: CASSRTGVGVDPQHF. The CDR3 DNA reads TGTGCCAGCAGTAGAACAGGGGTGGGCGTAGATCCCCAGCATTTT.

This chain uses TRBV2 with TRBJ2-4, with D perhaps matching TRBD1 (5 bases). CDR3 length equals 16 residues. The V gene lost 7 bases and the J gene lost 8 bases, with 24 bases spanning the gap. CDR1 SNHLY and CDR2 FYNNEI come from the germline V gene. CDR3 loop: CASKGSLRTGKDIQYF. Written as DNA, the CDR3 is TGTGCCAGCAAGGGTTCACTTCGTACAGGCAAGGACATTCAGTACTTC.

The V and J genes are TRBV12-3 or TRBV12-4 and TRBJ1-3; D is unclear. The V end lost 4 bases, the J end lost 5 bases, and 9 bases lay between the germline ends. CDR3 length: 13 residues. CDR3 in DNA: TGTGCCAGCAGTTCGTGGGCTCGAAACACCATATATTTT. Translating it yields CASSSWARNTIYF.

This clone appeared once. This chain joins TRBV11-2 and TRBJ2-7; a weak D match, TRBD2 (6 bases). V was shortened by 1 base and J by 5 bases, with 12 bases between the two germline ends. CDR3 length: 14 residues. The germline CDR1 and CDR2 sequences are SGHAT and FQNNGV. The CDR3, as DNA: TGTGCCAGCAGCTTAGTGGCGGGGTCGGACGAGCAGTACTTC. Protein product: CASSLVAGSDEQYF.

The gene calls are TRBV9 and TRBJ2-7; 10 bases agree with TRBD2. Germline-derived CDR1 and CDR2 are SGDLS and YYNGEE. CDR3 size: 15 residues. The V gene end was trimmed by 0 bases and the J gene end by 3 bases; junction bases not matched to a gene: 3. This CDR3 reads CASSVETSGIYEQYF. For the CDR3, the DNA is TGTGCCAGCAGCGTAGAAACTAGCGGGATCTACGAGCAGTACTTC.

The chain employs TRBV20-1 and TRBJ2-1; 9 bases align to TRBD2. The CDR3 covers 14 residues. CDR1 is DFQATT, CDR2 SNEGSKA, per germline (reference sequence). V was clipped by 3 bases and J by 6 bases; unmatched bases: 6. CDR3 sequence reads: CSASGGLAFNEQFF. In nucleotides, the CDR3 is TGCAGTGCTAGTGGGGGACTAGCTTTCAATGAGCAGTTCTTC.

Here the CDR3 reads CASSSGVVAEAFF. The CDR3 bases are TGTGCCAGCAGTTCAGGGGTAGTTGCTGAAGCTTTCTTT. The chain employs TRBV6-5 and TRBJ1-1; weak D call: TRBD1 (6 bases). V was trimmed by 4 bases and J by 6 bases, leaving 12 bases between them. This CDR3 contains 13 residues. The germline V gene encodes CDR1 MNHEY and CDR2 SVGAGI.